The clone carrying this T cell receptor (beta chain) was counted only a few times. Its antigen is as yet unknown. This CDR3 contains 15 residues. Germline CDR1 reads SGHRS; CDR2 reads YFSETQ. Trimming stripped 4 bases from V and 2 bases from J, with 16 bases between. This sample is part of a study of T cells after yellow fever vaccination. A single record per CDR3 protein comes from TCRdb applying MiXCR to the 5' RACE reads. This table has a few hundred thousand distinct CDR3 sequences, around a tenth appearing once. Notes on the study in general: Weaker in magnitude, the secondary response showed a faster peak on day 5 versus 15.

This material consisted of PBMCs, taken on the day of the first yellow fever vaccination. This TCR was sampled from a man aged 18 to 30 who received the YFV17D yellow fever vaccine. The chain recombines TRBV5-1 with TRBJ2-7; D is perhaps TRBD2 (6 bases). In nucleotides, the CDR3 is TGCGCCAGCAGCGCCCCGCTGGAGGGCGCCTACGAGCAGTACTTC. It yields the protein CASSAPLEGAYEQYF.